This T cell receptor (beta chain) was captured in a study of blood T cells in healthy people across ages. The overall study: When template switching was applied, about one barcoded beta molecule was captured per two T cells.

Donors were healthy Caucasian individuals from Russia aged about 6 to 100. The use of a sample-barcoded 5' primer and a J-beta primer mix characterized a second PCR of roughly 6 to 11 cycles. Every cDNA was tagged by a template-switch adaptor with 12 random nucleotides. Sequencing of every sample gave 3 million or more CDR3-containing paired-end reads. A single record per CDR3 protein comes from TCRdb applying MiXCR to the 5' RACE reads. The sample records some 1.4 million distinct CDR3 sequences, 35% to 45% being singletons. The CDR3 is made up of 14 amino acids. Trimming cost V 10 bases and J 8 bases, with 20 bases left between them.

This TCR derives from a young woman in good health. This chain joins TRBV12-3 or TRBV12-4 and TRBJ1-4; D not resolved. The sequencing input was blood. The CDR3 DNA reads TGTGCCAACAGAGCTCAGGTTCCCAACGAAAAACTGTTTTTT. Translated, it gives CANRAQVPNEKLFF.